This TCR beta chain was sequenced for a study of T cells after yellow fever vaccination. Study summary: Preparation of the low-cell-number fractions used SMART-Seq v4 Ultra Low Input.

This clonotype was observed a few times. The antigen remains undetermined. TCRdb re-called the 5' RACE reads with MiXCR, one entry per CDR3 protein. The data show 250,000 or so distinct CDR3 sequences, about 7.1% seen once. CDR1 is MGHDK, CDR2 SYGVNS, per germline. The CDR3 is 16 amino acids. Trimming pared 9 bases from V and 0 bases from J, leaving 18 bases between. Whole-study results and caveats: The booster saw the reappearance of most primary-vaccination clones (more than 95% CD4, 88% CD8). Clonotypes shared by both compartments, CD4 and CD8, made up a small share. Weaker overall, the secondary response nonetheless peaked faster (day 5 versus 15).

The chain employs TRBV25-1 and TRBJ2-1; no reliable D call. This TCR derives from a man aged 30 to 45 who received the YFV17D yellow fever vaccine. The specimen was CD4+ T cells sorted from PBMCs, collected 15 days after the yellow fever booster vaccination. The CDR3 bases are TGTGCCAGTCCAAGCCCCCCCGGTGACTCCTACAATGAGCAGTTCTTC. Its protein product is CASPSPPGDSYNEQFF.